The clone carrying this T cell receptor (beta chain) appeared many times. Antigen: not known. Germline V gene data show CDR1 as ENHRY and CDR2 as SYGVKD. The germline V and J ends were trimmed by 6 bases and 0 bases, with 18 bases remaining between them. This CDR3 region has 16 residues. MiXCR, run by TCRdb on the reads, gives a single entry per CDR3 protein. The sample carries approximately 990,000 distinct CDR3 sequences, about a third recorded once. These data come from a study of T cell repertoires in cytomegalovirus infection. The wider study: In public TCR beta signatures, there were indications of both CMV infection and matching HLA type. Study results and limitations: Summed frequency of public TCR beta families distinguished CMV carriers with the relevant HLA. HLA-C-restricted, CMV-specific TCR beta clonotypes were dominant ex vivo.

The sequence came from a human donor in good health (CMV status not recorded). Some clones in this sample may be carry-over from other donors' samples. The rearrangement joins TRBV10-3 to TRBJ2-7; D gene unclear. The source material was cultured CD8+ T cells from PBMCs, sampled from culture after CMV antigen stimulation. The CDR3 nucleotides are TGTGCCATCAGAAAACTATTGACGGGTAGCTCCTACGAGCAGTACTTC. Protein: CAIRKLLTGSSYEQYF.